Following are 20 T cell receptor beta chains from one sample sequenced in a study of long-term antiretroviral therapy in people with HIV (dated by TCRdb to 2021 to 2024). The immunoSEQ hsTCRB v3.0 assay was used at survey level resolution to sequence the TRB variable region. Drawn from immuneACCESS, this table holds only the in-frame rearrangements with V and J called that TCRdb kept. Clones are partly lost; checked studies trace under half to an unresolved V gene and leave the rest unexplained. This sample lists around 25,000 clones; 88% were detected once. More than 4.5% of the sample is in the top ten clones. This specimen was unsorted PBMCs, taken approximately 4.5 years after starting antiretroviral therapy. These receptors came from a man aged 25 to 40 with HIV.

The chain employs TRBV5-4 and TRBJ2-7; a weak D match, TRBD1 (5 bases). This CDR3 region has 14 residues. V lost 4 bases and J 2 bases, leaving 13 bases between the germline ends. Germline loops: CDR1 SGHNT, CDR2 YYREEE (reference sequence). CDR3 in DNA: TGTGCCAGCAGCGGAGAAGACAGCCCCTACGAGCAGTACTTC. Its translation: CASSGEDSPYEQYF.

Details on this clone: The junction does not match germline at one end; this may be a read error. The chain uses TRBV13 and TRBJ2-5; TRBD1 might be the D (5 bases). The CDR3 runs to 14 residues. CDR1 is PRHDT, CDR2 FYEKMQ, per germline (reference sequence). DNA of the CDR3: TGTGCCAGCAGCTTAGGTGGCAGGGAAGAGTCCCAGTACTTC. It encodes CASSLGGREESQYF.

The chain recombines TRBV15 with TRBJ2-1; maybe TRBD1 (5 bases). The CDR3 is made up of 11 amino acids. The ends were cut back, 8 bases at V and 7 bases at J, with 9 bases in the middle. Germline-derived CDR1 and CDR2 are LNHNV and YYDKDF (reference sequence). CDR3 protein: CATYNRNEQFF. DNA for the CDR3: TGTGCCACCTACAACAGGAATGAGCAGTTCTTC.

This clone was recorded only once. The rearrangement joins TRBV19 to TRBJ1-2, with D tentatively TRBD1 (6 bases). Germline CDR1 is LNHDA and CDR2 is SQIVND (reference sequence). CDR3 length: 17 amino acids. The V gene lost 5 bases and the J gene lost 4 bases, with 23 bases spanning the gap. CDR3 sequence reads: CASSPSTGIRGIYGYTF. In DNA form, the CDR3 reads TGTGCCAGTAGTCCTTCGACAGGAATAAGGGGGATCTATGGCTACACCTTC.

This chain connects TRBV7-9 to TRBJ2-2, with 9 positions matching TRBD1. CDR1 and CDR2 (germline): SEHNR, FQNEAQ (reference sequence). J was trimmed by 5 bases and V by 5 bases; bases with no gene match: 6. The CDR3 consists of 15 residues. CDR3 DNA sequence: TGTGCCAGCAGCGAAGGACAGGGGAGTACCGGGGAGCTGTTTTTT. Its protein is CASSEGQGSTGELFF.

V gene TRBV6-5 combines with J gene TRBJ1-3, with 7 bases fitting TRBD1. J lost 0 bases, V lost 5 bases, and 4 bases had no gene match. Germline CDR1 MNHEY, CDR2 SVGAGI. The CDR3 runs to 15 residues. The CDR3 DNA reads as TGTGCCAGCAGTGCCAGACAGGGCTCTGGAAACACCATATATTTT. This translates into CASSARQGSGNTIYF.

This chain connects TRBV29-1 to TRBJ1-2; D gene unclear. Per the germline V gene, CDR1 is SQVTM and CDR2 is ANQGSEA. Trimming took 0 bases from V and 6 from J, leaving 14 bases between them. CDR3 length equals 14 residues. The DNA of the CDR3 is TGCAGCGTTGAAGAGGACCCCCTCGGTGATGGCTACACCTTC. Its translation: CSVEEDPLGDGYTF.

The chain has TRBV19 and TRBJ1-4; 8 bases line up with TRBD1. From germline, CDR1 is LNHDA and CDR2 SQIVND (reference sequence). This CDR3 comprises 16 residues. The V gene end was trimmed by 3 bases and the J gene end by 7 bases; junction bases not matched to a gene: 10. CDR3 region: CASSIYGQGGFEKLFF. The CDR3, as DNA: TGTGCCAGTAGTATCTACGGACAGGGAGGGTTTGAAAAACTGTTTTTT.

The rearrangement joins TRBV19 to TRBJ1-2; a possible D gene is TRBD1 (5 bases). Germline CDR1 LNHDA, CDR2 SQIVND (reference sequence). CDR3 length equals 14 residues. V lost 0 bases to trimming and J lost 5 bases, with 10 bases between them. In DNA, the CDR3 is TGTGCCAGTAGTATAGATCTGGGGGAATATGGCTACACCTTC. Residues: CASSIDLGEYGYTF.

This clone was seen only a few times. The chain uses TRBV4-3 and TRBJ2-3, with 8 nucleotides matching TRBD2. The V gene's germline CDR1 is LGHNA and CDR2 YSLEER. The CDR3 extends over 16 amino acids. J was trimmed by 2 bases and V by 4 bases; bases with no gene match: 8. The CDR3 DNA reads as TGCGCCAGCAGCCTCCGGCCAGCGGGGGTCACAGATACGCAGTATTTT. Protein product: CASSLRPAGVTDTQYF.

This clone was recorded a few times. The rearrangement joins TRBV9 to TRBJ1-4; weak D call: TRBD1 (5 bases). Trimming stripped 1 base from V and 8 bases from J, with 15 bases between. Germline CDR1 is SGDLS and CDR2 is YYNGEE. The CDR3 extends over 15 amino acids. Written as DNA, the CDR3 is TGTGCCAGCAGCGTAATGTCAGGGAGCGGGGAAAAACTGTTTTTT. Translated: CASSVMSGSGEKLFF.

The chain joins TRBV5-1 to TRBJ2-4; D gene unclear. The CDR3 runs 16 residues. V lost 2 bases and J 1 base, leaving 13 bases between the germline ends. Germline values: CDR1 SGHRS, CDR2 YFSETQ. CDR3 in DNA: TGCGCCAGCAGCTTAGCAGGAATAATGGCCAAAAACATTCAGTACTTC. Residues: CASSLAGIMAKNIQYF.

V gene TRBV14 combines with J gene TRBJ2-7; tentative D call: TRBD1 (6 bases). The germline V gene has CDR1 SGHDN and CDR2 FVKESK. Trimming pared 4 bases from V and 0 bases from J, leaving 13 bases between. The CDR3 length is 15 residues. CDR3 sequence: CASSLRGTGSYEQYF. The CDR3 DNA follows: TGTGCCAGCAGCCTAAGGGGGACGGGCTCCTACGAGCAGTACTTC.

DNA for the CDR3: TGCGCCAGCAGCTTGGGCAGAGAAGAGACCCAGTACTTC. Translating it yields CASSLGREETQYF. The V gene is TRBV5-1, the J gene TRBJ2-5, with D hard to call. V gave up 0 bases and J gave up 3 bases, with 6 bases separating them. Germline CDR1 reads SGHRS; CDR2 reads YFSETQ. The CDR3 has 13 residues.

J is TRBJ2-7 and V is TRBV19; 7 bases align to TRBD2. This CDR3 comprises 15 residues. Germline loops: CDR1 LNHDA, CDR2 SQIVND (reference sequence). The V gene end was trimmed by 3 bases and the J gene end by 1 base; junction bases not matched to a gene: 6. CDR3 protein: CASSIGGVLSYEQYF. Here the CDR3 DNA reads TGTGCCAGTAGTATTGGGGGGGTCCTATCCTACGAGCAGTACTTC.

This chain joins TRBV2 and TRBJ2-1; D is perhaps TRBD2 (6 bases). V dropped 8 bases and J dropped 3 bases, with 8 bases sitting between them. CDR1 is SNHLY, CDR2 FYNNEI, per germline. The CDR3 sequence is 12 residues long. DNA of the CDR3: TGTGCCAGCGGCGGGGACTACAATGAGCAGTTCTTC. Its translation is CASGGDYNEQFF.

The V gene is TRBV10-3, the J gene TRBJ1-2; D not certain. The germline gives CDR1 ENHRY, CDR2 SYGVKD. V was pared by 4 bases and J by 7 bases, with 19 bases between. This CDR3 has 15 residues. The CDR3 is CAISVATDAMGGYTF. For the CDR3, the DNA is TGTGCCATCAGTGTAGCGACGGACGCTATGGGTGGCTACACCTTC.

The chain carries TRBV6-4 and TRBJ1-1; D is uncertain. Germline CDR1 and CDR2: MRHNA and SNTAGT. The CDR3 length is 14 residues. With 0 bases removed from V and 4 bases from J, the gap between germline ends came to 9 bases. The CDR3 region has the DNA TGTGCCAGCAGTGACTCATCCCGGGGCACTGAAGCTTTCTTT. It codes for CASSDSSRGTEAFF.

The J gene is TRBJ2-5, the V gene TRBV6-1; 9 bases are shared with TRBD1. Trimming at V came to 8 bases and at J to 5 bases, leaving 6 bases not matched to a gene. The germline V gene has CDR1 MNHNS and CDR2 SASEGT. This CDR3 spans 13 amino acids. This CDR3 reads CASRTGGAETQYF. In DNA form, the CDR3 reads TGTGCCAGCCGAACAGGGGGCGCGGAGACCCAGTACTTC.

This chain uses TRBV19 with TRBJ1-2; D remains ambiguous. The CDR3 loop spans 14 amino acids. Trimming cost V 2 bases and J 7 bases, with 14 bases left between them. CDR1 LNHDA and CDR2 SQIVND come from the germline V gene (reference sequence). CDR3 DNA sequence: TGTGCCAGTAGTATAACAAGCCTCATGGGTGGCTACACCTTC. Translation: CASSITSLMGGYTF.